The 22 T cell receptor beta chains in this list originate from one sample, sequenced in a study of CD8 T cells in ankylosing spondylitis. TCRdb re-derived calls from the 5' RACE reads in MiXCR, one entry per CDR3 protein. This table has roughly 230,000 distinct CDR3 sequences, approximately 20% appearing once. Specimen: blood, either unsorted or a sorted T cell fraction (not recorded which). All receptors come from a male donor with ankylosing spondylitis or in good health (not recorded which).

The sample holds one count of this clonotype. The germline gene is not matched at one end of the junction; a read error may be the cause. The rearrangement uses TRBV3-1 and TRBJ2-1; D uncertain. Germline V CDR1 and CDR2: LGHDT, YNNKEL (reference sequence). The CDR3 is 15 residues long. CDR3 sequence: CACSQGDTFYNEQFF. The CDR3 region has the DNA TGTGCCTGCAGCCAAGGAGATACCTTCTACAATGAGCAGTTCTTC.

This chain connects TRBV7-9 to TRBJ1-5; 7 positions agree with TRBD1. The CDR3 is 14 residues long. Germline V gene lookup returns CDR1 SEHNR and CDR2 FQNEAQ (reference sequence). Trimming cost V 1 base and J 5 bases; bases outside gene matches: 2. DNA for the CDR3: TGTGCCAGCAGCTTAGGAACAGGGGATCAGCCCCAGCATTTT. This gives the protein CASSLGTGDQPQHF.

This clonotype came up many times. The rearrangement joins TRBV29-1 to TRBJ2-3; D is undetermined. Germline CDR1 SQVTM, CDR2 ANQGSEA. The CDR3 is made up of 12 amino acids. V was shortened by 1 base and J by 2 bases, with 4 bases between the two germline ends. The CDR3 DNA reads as TGCAGCGTTGAAGGGTCCACAGATACGCAGTATTTT. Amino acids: CSVEGSTDTQYF.

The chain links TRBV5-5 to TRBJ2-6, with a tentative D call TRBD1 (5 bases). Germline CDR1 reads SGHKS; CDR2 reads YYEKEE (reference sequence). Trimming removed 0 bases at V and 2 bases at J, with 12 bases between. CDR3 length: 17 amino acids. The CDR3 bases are TGTGCCAGCAGCTTGGGCCCAGGGATAACTGGGGCCAACGTCCTGACTTTC. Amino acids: CASSLGPGITGANVLTF.

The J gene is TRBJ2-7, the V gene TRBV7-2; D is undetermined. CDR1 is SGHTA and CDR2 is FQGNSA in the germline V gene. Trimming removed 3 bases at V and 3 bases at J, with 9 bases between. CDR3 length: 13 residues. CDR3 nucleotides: TGTGCCAGCAGCTTGGGGAAGTTCTACGAGCAGTACTTC. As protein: CASSLGKFYEQYF.

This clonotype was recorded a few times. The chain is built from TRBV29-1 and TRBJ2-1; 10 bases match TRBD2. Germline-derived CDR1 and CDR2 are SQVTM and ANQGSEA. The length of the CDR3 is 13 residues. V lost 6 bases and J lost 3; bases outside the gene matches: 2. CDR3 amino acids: CSVGLANYNEQFF. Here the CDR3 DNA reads TGCAGCGTGGGACTAGCGAACTACAATGAGCAGTTCTTC.

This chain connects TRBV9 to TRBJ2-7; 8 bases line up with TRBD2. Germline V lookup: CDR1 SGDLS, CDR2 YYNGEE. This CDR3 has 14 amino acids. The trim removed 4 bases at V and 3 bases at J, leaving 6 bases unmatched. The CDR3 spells CASSILAGNYEQYF. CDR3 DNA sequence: TGTGCCAGCAGCATATTAGCGGGAAACTACGAGCAGTACTTC. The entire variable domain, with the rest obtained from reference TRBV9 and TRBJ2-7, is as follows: DSGVTQTPKHLITATGQRVTLRCSPRSGDLSVYWYQQSLDQGLQFLIQYYNGEERAKGNILERFSAQQFPDLHSELNLSSLELGDSALYFCASSILAGNYEQYFGPGTRLTVT.

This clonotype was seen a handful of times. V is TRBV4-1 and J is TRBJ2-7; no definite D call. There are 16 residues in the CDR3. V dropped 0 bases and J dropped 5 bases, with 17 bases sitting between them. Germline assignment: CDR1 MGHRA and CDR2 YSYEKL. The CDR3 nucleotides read TGCGCCAGCAGCCAAGATACGCGGCTGTTGAGCCACGAGCAGTACTTC. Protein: CASSQDTRLLSHEQYF.

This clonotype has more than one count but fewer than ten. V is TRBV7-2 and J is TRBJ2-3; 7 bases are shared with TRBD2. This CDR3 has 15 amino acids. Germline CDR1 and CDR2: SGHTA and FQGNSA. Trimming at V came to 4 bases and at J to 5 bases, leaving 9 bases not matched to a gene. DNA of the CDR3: TGTGCCAGCAGCTGGGGGGGAGGGACGGGAGATACGCAGTATTTT. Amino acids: CASSWGGGTGDTQYF.

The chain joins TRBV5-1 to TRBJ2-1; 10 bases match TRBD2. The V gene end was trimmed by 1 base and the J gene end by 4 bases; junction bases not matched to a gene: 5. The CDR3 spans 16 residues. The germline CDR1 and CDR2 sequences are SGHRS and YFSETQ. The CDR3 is CASSLFLAGEYNEQFF. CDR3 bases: TGCGCCAGCAGCTTGTTTCTAGCGGGAGAATACAATGAGCAGTTCTTC.

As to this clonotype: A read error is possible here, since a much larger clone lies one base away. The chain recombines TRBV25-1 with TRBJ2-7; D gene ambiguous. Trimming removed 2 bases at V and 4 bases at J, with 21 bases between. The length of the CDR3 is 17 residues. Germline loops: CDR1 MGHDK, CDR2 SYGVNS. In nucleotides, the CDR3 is TGTGCCAGCAGTGAAGGAAGCCACGGTACCTTTTTGTACGAGCAGTACTTC. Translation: CASSEGSHGTFLYEQYF.

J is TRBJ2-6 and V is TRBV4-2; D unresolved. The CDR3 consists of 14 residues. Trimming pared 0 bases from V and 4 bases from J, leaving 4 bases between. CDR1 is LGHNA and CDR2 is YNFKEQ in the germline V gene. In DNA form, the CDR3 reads TGTGCCAGCAGCCAAGAAGCAGGGGCCAACGTCCTGACTTTC. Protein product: CASSQEAGANVLTF.

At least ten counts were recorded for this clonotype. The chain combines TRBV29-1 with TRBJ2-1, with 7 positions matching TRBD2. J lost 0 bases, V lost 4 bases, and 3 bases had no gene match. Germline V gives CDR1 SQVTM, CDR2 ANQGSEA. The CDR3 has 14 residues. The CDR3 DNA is TGCAGCGTTGCCGGGGGGAGCTCCTACAATGAGCAGTTCTTC. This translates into CSVAGGSSYNEQFF.

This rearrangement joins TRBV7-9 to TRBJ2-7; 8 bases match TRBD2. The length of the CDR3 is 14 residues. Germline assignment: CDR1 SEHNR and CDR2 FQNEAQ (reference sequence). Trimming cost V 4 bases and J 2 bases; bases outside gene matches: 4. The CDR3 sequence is CASSSETSAYEQYF. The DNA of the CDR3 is TGTGCCAGCAGCTCGGAGACTAGCGCCTACGAGCAGTACTTC.

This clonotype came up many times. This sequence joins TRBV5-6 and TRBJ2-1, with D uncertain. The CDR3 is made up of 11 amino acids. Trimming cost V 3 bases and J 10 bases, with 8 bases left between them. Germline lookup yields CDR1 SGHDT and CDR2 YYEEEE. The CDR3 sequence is CASSWLGEQFF. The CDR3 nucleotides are TGTGCCAGCAGCTGGCTGGGGGAGCAGTTCTTC.

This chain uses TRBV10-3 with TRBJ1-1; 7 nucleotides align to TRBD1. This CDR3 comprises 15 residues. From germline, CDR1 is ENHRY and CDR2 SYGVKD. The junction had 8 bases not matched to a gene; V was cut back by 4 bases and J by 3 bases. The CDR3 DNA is TGTGCCATCAGTGCCCTGGACAGGCCCGACACTGAAGCTTTCTTT. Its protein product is CAISALDRPDTEAFF.

The CDR3 DNA sequence: TGCGCCAGCAGGCCGAATTCGGACACTGAAGCTTTCTTT. Its protein product is CASRPNSDTEAFF. The chain joins TRBV5-1 to TRBJ1-1; D gene unclear. CDR3 length: 13 amino acids. Germline V gene data show CDR1 as SGHRS and CDR2 as YFSETQ. V shed 5 bases and J shed 3 bases, with 11 bases lying between them.

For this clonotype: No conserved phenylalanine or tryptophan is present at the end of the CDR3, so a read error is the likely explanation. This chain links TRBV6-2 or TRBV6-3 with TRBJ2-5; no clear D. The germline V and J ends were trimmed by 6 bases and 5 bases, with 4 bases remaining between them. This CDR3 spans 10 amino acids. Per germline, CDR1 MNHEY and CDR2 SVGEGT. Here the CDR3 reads CASRAETQYC. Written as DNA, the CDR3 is TGTGCCAGCAGGGCGGAGACCCAGTACTGC.

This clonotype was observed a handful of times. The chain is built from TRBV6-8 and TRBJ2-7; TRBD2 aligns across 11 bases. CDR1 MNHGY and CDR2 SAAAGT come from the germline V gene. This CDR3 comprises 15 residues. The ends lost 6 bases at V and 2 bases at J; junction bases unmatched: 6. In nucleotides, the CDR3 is TGTGCCAGCAGCGAACCGGGACTAGCGGCCTACGAGCAGTACTTC. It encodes CASSEPGLAAYEQYF.

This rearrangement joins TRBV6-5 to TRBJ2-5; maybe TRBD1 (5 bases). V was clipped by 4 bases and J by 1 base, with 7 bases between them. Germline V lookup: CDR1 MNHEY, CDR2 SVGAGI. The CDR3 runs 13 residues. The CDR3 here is CASSWGSQETQYF. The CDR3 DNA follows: TGTGCCAGCAGTTGGGGCAGCCAAGAGACCCAGTACTTC.

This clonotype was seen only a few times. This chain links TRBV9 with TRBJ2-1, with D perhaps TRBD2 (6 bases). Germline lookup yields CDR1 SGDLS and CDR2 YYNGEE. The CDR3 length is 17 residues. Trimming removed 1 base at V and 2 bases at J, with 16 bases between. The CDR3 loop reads CASSVLSYGGAYNEQFF. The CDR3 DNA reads TGTGCCAGCAGCGTATTGTCTTATGGCGGGGCCTACAATGAGCAGTTCTTC.

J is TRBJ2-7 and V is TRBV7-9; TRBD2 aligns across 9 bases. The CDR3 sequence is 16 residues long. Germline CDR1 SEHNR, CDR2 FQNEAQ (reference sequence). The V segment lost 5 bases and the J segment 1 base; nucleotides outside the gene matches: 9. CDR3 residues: CASSPLAGVVSYEQYF. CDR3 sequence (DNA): TGTGCCAGCAGCCCCTTAGCGGGAGTGGTGTCCTACGAGCAGTACTTC.